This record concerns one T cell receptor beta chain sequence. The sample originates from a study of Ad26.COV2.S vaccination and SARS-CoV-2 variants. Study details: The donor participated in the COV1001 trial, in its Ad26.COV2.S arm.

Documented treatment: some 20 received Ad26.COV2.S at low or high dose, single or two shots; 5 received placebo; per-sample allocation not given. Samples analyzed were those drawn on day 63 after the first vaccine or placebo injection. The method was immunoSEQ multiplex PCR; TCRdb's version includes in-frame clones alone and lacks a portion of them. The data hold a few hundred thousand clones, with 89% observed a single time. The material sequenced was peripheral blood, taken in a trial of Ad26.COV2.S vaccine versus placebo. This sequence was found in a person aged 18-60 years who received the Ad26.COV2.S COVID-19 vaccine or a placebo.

CDR3 in DNA: TGTGCCAGCAGCTTTACTAGCGGGAAGGACGGGGAGCTGTTTTTT. It codes for CASSFTSGKDGELFF. The chain employs TRBV13 and TRBJ2-2; TRBD2 matches at 10 bases. The germline V gene encodes CDR1 PRHDT and CDR2 FYEKMQ (reference sequence). V lost 3 bases and J lost 7; bases outside the gene matches: 5. This CDR3 comprises 15 residues.